Below are 28 T cell receptor beta chains sequenced from a single sample in a study of CD8+ T cells in alopecia areata. Investigators isolated RNA and reverse transcribed it into cDNA to act as the sequencing template. Clones were read by immunoSEQ multiplex PCR, and TCRdb kept only the in-frame ones, dropping some. The sample consists of about 280,000 clones, 58% of them appearing once. Specified treatment: oral pan-JAK inhibitor, 5-10 mg twice daily. Here the sequenced sample was CD4+ T cells sorted from blood, taken at week 24, from a patient treated with tofacitinib. The receptor set was obtained from a human donor with alopecia areata.

The chain employs TRBV28 and TRBJ2-7, with TRBD1 as a possible D gene (6 bases). CDR1 is MDHEN and CDR2 is SYDVKM in the germline V gene. The V gene lost 6 bases and the J gene lost 2 bases, with 11 bases spanning the gap. The CDR3 runs 13 residues. Here the CDR3 reads CASRVQGTYEQYF. The CDR3 nucleotides are TGTGCCAGCAGGGTACAGGGTACCTACGAGCAGTACTTC.

This chain connects TRBV29-1 to TRBJ2-3; 9 bases map to TRBD1. Germline CDR1 SQVTM, CDR2 ANQGSEA. This CDR3 comprises 14 residues. Unmatched junction bases numbered 6, after V lost 3 bases and J lost 5 bases. The CDR3 region has the DNA TGCAGCGTTGATAATGGACAGGGGAAAGATACGCAGTATTTT. Translation: CSVDNGQGKDTQYF.

V is TRBV5-1 and J is TRBJ2-5; the D is unclear. V lost 4 bases, J lost 5 bases, and 12 bases lay in between. This CDR3 has 13 residues. The V gene's germline CDR1 is SGHRS and CDR2 YFSETQ. The DNA for the CDR3 is TGCGCCAGCAGCGGGCCACTTCTGGAGACCCAGTACTTC. Translating gives CASSGPLLETQYF.

For the CDR3, the DNA is TGTGCCAGCAGTGAAGGGTACACCGGGGAGCTGTTTTTT. Translated: CASSEGYTGELFF. The chain recombines TRBV2 with TRBJ2-2, with D hard to call. V lost 1 base and J 3 bases, leaving 3 bases between the germline ends. Germline lookup yields CDR1 SNHLY and CDR2 FYNNEI. The CDR3 contains 13 residues.

The chain recombines TRBV5-1 with TRBJ2-5; D remains unclear. Germline CDR1 SGHRS, CDR2 YFSETQ. CDR3 length: 13 amino acids. V was cut by 4 bases and J by 5 bases, with 12 bases left in between. The CDR3 here is CASSTAPRETQYF. CDR3 coding DNA: TGCGCCAGCAGCACAGCCCCTAGGGAGACCCAGTACTTC.

The rearrangement uses TRBV18 and TRBJ2-1; TRBD2 matches at 9 bases. CDR1 KGHSH and CDR2 LQKENI come from the germline V gene. The CDR3 is made up of 15 amino acids. After removal of 2 bases from V and 3 bases from J, the junction contained 2 bases not matched to a gene. This chain's CDR3 is CASSPLAGVYNEQFF. In DNA form, the CDR3 reads TGTGCCAGCTCACCATTAGCGGGGGTCTACAATGAGCAGTTCTTC. Drawing the rest from reference TRBV18 and TRBJ2-1, the complete variable domain is NAGVMQNPRHLVRRRGQEARLRCSPMKGHSHVYWYRQLPEEGLKFMVYLQKENIIDESGMPKERFSAEFPKEGPSILRIQQVVRGDSAAYFCASSPLAGVYNEQFFGPGTRLTVL.

The CDR3 DNA reads as TGTGCCAGCAGCGAGACGGACAGGGGGCAGCTGGGCTATGGCTACACCTTC. Its protein product is CASSETDRGQLGYGYTF. The rearrangement joins TRBV9 to TRBJ1-2; 11 nucleotides align to TRBD1. Germline V lookup: CDR1 SGDLS, CDR2 YYNGEE. The CDR3 covers 17 residues. Trimming cost V 3 bases and J 4 bases; bases outside gene matches: 11.

The genes are TRBV5-1 and TRBJ1-1, with D possibly TRBD1 on 5 matching bases. Germline V gives CDR1 SGHRS, CDR2 YFSETQ. V lost 2 bases to trimming and J lost 1 base, with 6 bases between them. The CDR3 length is 13 residues. The CDR3 region is CASSFDRNTEAFF. DNA for the CDR3: TGCGCCAGCAGCTTCGACAGGAACACTGAAGCTTTCTTT.

CDR3 residues: CASSFDRDSTDTQYF. CDR3 bases: TGCGCCAGCAGCTTCGACAGGGACAGCACAGATACGCAGTATTTT. This chain links TRBV5-1 with TRBJ2-3, with 7 positions matching TRBD1. This CDR3 contains 15 residues. CDR1 and CDR2 from the germline V gene are SGHRS and YFSETQ. V gave up 2 bases and J gave up 0 bases; unmatched junction bases: 3.

The table lists this clone with a few counts. This sequence joins TRBV6-1 and TRBJ2-5; D is uncertain. The germline CDR1 and CDR2 sequences are MNHNS and SASEGT. V shed 10 bases and J shed 5 bases, with 17 bases lying between them. The CDR3 covers 13 residues. The CDR3 DNA follows: TGTGCCATCGCCTCTCCCGGGTTGGAGACCCAGTACTTC. Amino acid sequence: CAIASPGLETQYF.

This rearrangement joins TRBV18 to TRBJ1-1, with TRBD1 matching over 7 bases. J was trimmed by 1 base and V by 3 bases; bases with no gene match: 26. CDR3 length equals 22 residues. Per germline, CDR1 KGHSH and CDR2 LQKENI. The CDR3, as DNA: TGTGCCAGCTCACCTATCAAAGCCGGACATACGCCGGGACAGACTAGGAACACTGAAGCTTTCTTT. It is translated as CASSPIKAGHTPGQTRNTEAFF.

This clone was found a few times. V and J are TRBV15 and TRBJ1-4; 9 positions agree with TRBD1. Germline CDR1 is LNHNV and CDR2 is YYDKDF (reference sequence). This CDR3 has 13 amino acids. Trimming cost V 9 bases and J 4 bases; bases outside gene matches: 3. The CDR3 protein is CATSDRGNEKLFF. The DNA of the CDR3 is TGTGCCACGTCGGACAGGGGTAATGAAAAACTGTTTTTT. Combining the CDR3 with reference TRBV15 and TRBJ1-4 gives the whole variable domain DAMVIQNPRYQVTQFGKPVTLSCSQTLNHNVMYWYQQKSSQAPKLLFHYYDKDFNNEADTPDNFQSRRPNTSFCFLDIRSPGLGDTAMYLCATSDRGNEKLFFGSGTQLSVL.

The chain uses TRBV9 and TRBJ2-3, with D tentatively TRBD1 (5 bases). The CDR3 totals 11 residues. V was shortened by 4 bases and J by 9 bases, with 9 bases between the two germline ends. The V gene's germline CDR1 is SGDLS and CDR2 YYNGEE. The CDR3 sequence: CASSQDTTQYF. CDR3 nucleotides: TGTGCCAGCAGCCAGGACACCACGCAGTATTTT.

The genes are TRBV18 and TRBJ1-2, with D perhaps matching TRBD1 (5 bases). Deletions cut 6 bases from V and 4 bases from J, with 12 bases between. Germline CDR1 and CDR2: KGHSH and LQKENI. The CDR3 contains 13 residues. The CDR3 sequence is CASSQGRLYGYTF. CDR3 in DNA: TGTGCCAGCTCGCAGGGACGGCTCTATGGCTACACCTTC.

V usage is TRBV5-6 and J usage is TRBJ1-1; D might be TRBD1 (6 bases). This CDR3 is built from 15 residues. Germline V gene sequence: CDR1 SGHDT, CDR2 YYEEEE. Trimming shortened V by 2 bases and J by 3 bases, and 14 bases separated the two germline ends. The CDR3 protein is CASSFTGNWDTEAFF. CDR3 nucleotides: TGTGCCAGCAGCTTCACAGGGAATTGGGACACTGAAGCTTTCTTT. Full variable domain (outside the CDR3, taken from reference TRBV5-6 and TRBJ1-1): DAGVTQSPTHLIKTRGQQVTLRCSPKSGHDTVSWYQQALGQGPQFIFQYYEEEERQRGNFPDRFSGHQFPNYSSELNVNALLLGDSALYLCASSFTGNWDTEAFFGQGTRLTVV.

V and J are TRBV30 and TRBJ1-1; D may be TRBD1 (6 bases). V was shortened by 0 bases and J by 5 bases, with 13 bases between the two germline ends. Germline lookup yields CDR1 GTSNPN and CDR2 SVGIG (reference sequence). The CDR3 spans 14 residues. The CDR3 region is CAWSVPDRSTEAFF. The CDR3 bases are TGTGCCTGGAGTGTACCGGACAGAAGTACTGAAGCTTTCTTT.

The chain combines TRBV29-1 with TRBJ1-2; D unresolved. This CDR3 has 11 residues. Germline assignment: CDR1 SQVTM and CDR2 ANQGSEA. V was shortened by 3 bases and J by 5 bases, with 7 bases between the two germline ends. Written as DNA, the CDR3 is TGCAGCGTTGAGTCAATTTATGGCTACACCTTC. Protein: CSVESIYGYTF.

The table lists this clone with a few counts. The chain carries TRBV7-9 and TRBJ1-5, with D unresolved. V lost 3 bases and J lost 0, with 12 bases in between. Per germline, CDR1 SEHNR and CDR2 FQNEAQ (reference sequence). This CDR3 has 16 residues. DNA for the CDR3: TGTGCCAGCAGCTTCGGGTCGGGAGATAGCAATCAGCCCCAGCATTTT. Its translation is CASSFGSGDSNQPQHF.

The genes are TRBV6-6 and TRBJ2-3; tentative D call: TRBD1 (5 bases). Looked up from germline, CDR1 is MNHNY and CDR2 is SVGAGI (reference sequence). The CDR3 sequence is 12 residues long. Between the trimmed V and J ends, which lost 4 bases and 8 bases, there was a span of 10 bases. The CDR3, as DNA: TGTGCCAGCAGTTCAGGGCCATTTACGCAGTATTTT. It is translated as CASSSGPFTQYF.

This clone was picked up one time. The CDR3, as DNA: TGTGCCAGCAGTTACTCGGCAGGGGCTGGGGCCAACGTCCTGACTTTC. It is translated as CASSYSAGAGANVLTF. The J gene is TRBJ2-6, the V gene TRBV6-5, with TRBD1 as a possible D gene (6 bases). The V and J ends lost 0 bases and 2 bases respectively, with 8 bases between them. Germline lookup yields CDR1 MNHEY and CDR2 SVGAGI. The CDR3 covers 16 residues.

The chain is built from TRBV7-2 and TRBJ2-5, with D maybe TRBD1 (6 bases). Germline V gives CDR1 SGHTA, CDR2 FQGNSA. Trimming stripped 5 bases from V and 2 bases from J, with 9 bases between. The length of the CDR3 is 13 residues. This chain's CDR3 is CASSRDRQETQYF. CDR3 bases: TGTGCCAGCAGCCGAGACAGGCAAGAGACCCAGTACTTC.

This clone was counted only a few times. This sequence joins TRBV28 and TRBJ2-3; D is uncertain. V lost 5 bases, J lost 2 bases, and 14 bases lay in between. The length of the CDR3 is 15 residues. Germline V gene lookup returns CDR1 MDHEN and CDR2 SYDVKM. CDR3 region: CASSPSRVHTDTQYF. The DNA of the CDR3 is TGTGCCAGCAGTCCCTCTCGGGTGCACACAGATACGCAGTATTTT.

This clone was found once. This chain links TRBV9 with TRBJ2-5; D is possibly TRBD2 (7 bases). Germline loops: CDR1 SGDLS, CDR2 YYNGEE. The CDR3 runs 16 residues. Between the trimmed V and J ends, which lost 0 bases and 5 bases, there was a span of 17 bases. The CDR3 is CASSVARGATGETQYF. CDR3 coding DNA: TGTGCCAGCAGCGTAGCCCGGGGGGCGACCGGGGAGACCCAGTACTTC.

This clone turned up a few times. The CDR3 reads CASSPRTSGRQETQYF. DNA for the CDR3: TGTGCCAGCAGCCCCAGGACTAGCGGGCGCCAAGAGACCCAGTACTTC. V and J are TRBV7-2 and TRBJ2-5; 11 nucleotides agree with TRBD2. The junction had 6 bases not matched to a gene; V was cut back by 5 bases and J by 1 base. The V gene's germline CDR1 is SGHTA and CDR2 FQGNSA. The CDR3 runs 16 residues.

The chain couples TRBV7-2 to TRBJ2-5; 13 nucleotides line up with TRBD2. CDR1 is SGHTA, CDR2 FQGNSA, per germline. CDR3 size: 16 residues. V dropped 4 bases and J dropped 1; count of bases not matched to a gene: 3. The CDR3 nucleotides read TGTGCCAGCAGCTCGGGACTAGCGGGGCCCCAAGAGACCCAGTACTTC. Encoded protein: CASSSGLAGPQETQYF.

This clone was counted only a few times. This chain joins TRBV6-4 and TRBJ2-2; D may match TRBD1 or TRBD2 (5 bases each). The germline V gene has CDR1 MRHNA and CDR2 SNTAGT. The ends were cut back, 7 bases at V and 1 base at J, with 13 bases in the middle. This CDR3 contains 15 residues. The CDR3, as DNA: TGTGCCAGCAAAGACCGGGACGGGAACACCGGGGAGCTGTTTTTT. This encodes CASKDRDGNTGELFF.

The chain is built from TRBV30 and TRBJ2-2; no reliable D call. The germline V and J ends were trimmed by 0 bases and 4 bases, with 12 bases remaining between them. The CDR3 is 15 residues long. Germline assignment: CDR1 GTSNPN and CDR2 SVGIG (reference sequence). Written as DNA, the CDR3 is TGTGCCTGGAGTGTAGAGCCACGACGCACCGGGGAGCTGTTTTTT. Translated, it gives CAWSVEPRRTGELFF.

This clone has a handful of counts. The chain has TRBV30 and TRBJ2-7, with D uncertain. From germline, CDR1 is GTSNPN and CDR2 SVGIG (reference sequence). Trimming cost V 3 bases and J 3 bases, with 12 bases left between them. The CDR3 is 13 residues long. The CDR3 here is CAWREYPLYEQYF. For the CDR3, the DNA is TGTGCCTGGAGAGAGTACCCCCTCTACGAGCAGTACTTC.